This T cell receptor (beta chain) originates from a study of blood T cell repertoires in COVID-19. Study overall: Sources were T cells, B-cell-depleted T cells, or PBMCs; the material itself was cDNA or gDNA.

Methods used by the authors: The assay estimated nucleated cells by amplifying reference gene primers. The method was immunoSEQ multiplex PCR; TCRdb's version includes in-frame clones alone and lacks a portion of them. The V and J calls and clone size come from that table; D and trimming were worked out from the DNA. This table has fewer than 250,000 clones, about nine tenths appearing once. Assignments of participants to cohorts depended upon their own reported clinical history. This clonotype was obtained from a man younger than 40 in a cohort exposed to, infected with or recovered from COVID-19 (not recorded which). The sample consisted of PBMCs or T cells enriched from blood (not recorded which).

CDR3 sequence reads: CASSPPGQPLYGLHF. The CDR3 DNA is TGTGCCAGCAGTCCCCCGGGACAGCCCTTATATGGTCTCCACTTT. V and J are TRBV28 and TRBJ1-6; 7 bases align to TRBD1. Losses at the gene ends were 5 bases for V and 16 bases for J; bases not matched to a gene: 17. Germline CDR1 reads MDHEN; CDR2 reads SYDVKM. The CDR3 totals 15 residues.